The rows below give T cell receptor beta chains drawn from one sample of a study of read filtering for tumor transcriptome and immune sequencing. TCRdb ran MiXCR on the reads and lists one entry per CDR3 protein. The sample records about 86,000 distinct CDR3 sequences, approximately 13% being singletons. The specimen was a population of CD138-negative cells sorted from bone marrow. The receptors come from a donor at least 40 years old with multiple myeloma. The CDR3 runs from the conserved cysteine through the conserved F or W. Fields, in order: V gene, J gene, D gene, clone size, CDR3 DNA, CDR3 protein. The D gene is left open where the match is weak. A row's size may be missing; if present it is once, few, many or a size class.

TRBV28	TRBJ2-7	TRBD1	many	TGTGCCAGCAGCCCGGGACAGCAATACGAGCAGTACTTC	CASSPGQQYEQYF
TRBV3-1	TRBJ1-1	NA	many	TGTGCCAGCAGCCAAGATCTAGCTTGGGGGCAAACTGAAGCTTTCTTT	CASSQDLAWGQTEAFF
TRBV2	TRBJ2-2	TRBD1	many	TGTGCCAGCAGTGAACGACAGGGGGCGTCCGGCGGGGAGCTGTTTTTT	CASSERQGASGGELFF
TRBV5-1	TRBJ1-5	NA	many	TGCGCCAGCAGCTTGGAGACAGATCAGCCCCAGCATTTT	CASSLETDQPQHF
TRBV6-6	TRBJ1-5	NA	many	TGTGCCGGCGCGGGTACCAATCAGCCCCAGCATTTT	CAGAGTNQPQHF
TRBV6-6	TRBJ1-1	TRBD1	many	TGTGCCAGCAGATTCCCGACAGGGTACACTGAAGCTTTCTTT	CASRFPTGYTEAFF
TRBV2	TRBJ2-5	TRBD2	many	TGTGCCAGCAGACCCGGTCGGGCTAGCGGGACCGAGACCCAGTACTTC	CASRPGRASGTETQYF
TRBV28	TRBJ2-3	NA	many	TGTGCCAGCCGGCGTAGCACAGATACGCAGTATTTT	CASRRSTDTQYF
TRBV19	TRBJ2-7	NA	few	TGTGCCAGTAGCCGAGGGTCAGGGCACAAGCTCTACGAGCAGTACTTC	CASSRGSGHKLYEQYF
TRBV7-9	TRBJ2-1	TRBD2	medium-sized	TGTGCCAGCAGACCCGGGACTAGTCTCAATGAGCAGTTCTTC	CASRPGTSLNEQFF
TRBV30	TRBJ2-3	TRBD2	many	TGTGCCTGGAGTGTACTAGCGGGAGTCACAGATACGCAGTATTTT	CAWSVLAGVTDTQYF
TRBV5-1	TRBJ2-2	TRBD2	many	TGCGCCAGCAGCTTGAGCGGGAAGGGCGGGACCGGGGAGCTGTTTTTT	CASSLSGKGGTGELFF
TRBV9	TRBJ1-1	NA	NA	TGTGCCAGCAGCTTACAGGAGTACACTGAAGCTTTCTTT	CASSLQEYTEAFF
TRBV7-2	TRBJ2-1	NA	NA	TGTGCCAGCGGCTTAGCGGTGCAGCGGCACCCGAATGAGCAGTTCTTC	CASGLAVQRHPNEQFF
TRBV6-1	TRBJ2-3	NA	many	TGTGCCAGCAAACGGGGACAGCGGGAGGATACGCAGTATTTT	CASKRGQREDTQYF
TRBV7-9	TRBJ2-2	TRBD1	many	TGTGCCAGCAGCATTACCGGGACAGAAGTACTCACCGGGGAGCTGTTTTTT	CASSITGTEVLTGELFF
TRBV5-1	TRBJ2-1	NA	many	TGCGCCAGCAGCTACCTGACAGGGGGTAGCGGGAACAATGAGCAGTTCTTC	CASSYLTGGSGNNEQFF
TRBV2	TRBJ1-6	NA	many	TGTGCCAGCGGGGATAGCTCCTATAATTCACCCCTCCACTTT	CASGDSSYNSPLHF
TRBV7-9	TRBJ1-1	NA	NA	TGTGCCAGCAGCTTAGGTAGCACAAAGAACACTGAAGCTTTCTTT	CASSLGSTKNTEAFF
TRBV20-1	TRBJ2-1	TRBD2	many	TGCAGTGCTAGAGATCCGCTAGCGGACAATGAGCAGTTCTTC	CSARDPLADNEQFF
TRBV11-2	TRBJ2-1	TRBD2	many	TGTGCCAGCAGCTTAGGGGCGGGGGGTTTCAATGAGCAGTTCTTC	CASSLGAGGFNEQFF
TRBV18	TRBJ2-3	TRBD2	many	TGTGCCAGCTCACCACAATCGCCCAGCGGGGCCACAGATACGCAGTATTTT	CASSPQSPSGATDTQYF
TRBV2	TRBJ2-3	NA	many	TGTGCCAGCAGTTCCCGGATTCCTAACGAGGATACGCAGTATTTT	CASSSRIPNEDTQYF
TRBV19	TRBJ1-5	NA	many	TGTGCCAGTAGTATCAGCGGCAATCAGCCCCAGCATTTT	CASSISGNQPQHF
TRBV5-1	TRBJ2-3	TRBD2	many	TGCGCCAGCAGCTTGGCGACTAGCGGCTACACAGATACGCAGTATTTT	CASSLATSGYTDTQYF
TRBV10-2	TRBJ2-7	NA	many	TGCGCCAGCAGTTCAGGGGGGTGGGAACCAACGGGTTCCTACGAGCAGTACTTC	CASSSGGWEPTGSYEQYF
TRBV7-9	TRBJ2-1	NA	many	TGTGCCAGCAGCTTCCAGGACGGATCCTACAATGAGCAGTTCTTC	CASSFQDGSYNEQFF
TRBV11-2	TRBJ2-3	NA	many	TGTGCCAGCAGCTTACCGGGACTCGGAAGGGATTCTAGCACAGATACGCAGTATTTT	CASSLPGLGRDSSTDTQYF
TRBV4-1	TRBJ1-1	NA	few	TGCGCCAGCAGGTCACCGGGTTCTGTTGAAGCTCTCTTT	CASRSPGSVEALF
TRBV28	TRBJ2-2	NA	NA	TGTGCCAGCAGTTCCCTGACTGCTTCGAACACCGGGGAGCTGTTTTTT	CASSSLTASNTGELFF
TRBV20-1	TRBJ1-1	NA	many	TGCAGTGCGCTCCGGACCGGCGGGGGCACTGAAGCTTTCTTT	CSALRTGGGTEAFF
TRBV5-6	TRBJ1-2	TRBD1	many	TGTGCCAGCAGCATGGGACAGGGAGCCACTAACTATGGCTACACCTTC	CASSMGQGATNYGYTF
TRBV5-1	TRBJ2-7	NA	many	TGCGCCAGCAGCTTGGAAGCCAGCGTCTACGAGCAGTACTTC	CASSLEASVYEQYF
TRBV25-1	TRBJ2-1	NA	medium-sized	TGTGCCAGCAGTAAAGGAGGTTACAATGAGCAGTTCTTC	CASSKGGYNEQFF
TRBV5-1	TRBJ2-7	TRBD1	many	TGCGCCAGCAGCTTCGATGGACAGGGTCCCTACGAGCAGTACTTC	CASSFDGQGPYEQYF
TRBV11-2	TRBJ1-3	NA	NA	TGTGCCAGCAGCTTTGATCCGGGGTATGGAAACACCATATATTTT	CASSFDPGYGNTIYF
TRBV30	TRBJ1-1	TRBD1	many	TGTGCCTGGAGAAAGAAAAATGACAGGGGCACTGAAGCTTTCTTT	CAWRKKNDRGTEAFF
TRBV5-1	TRBJ2-5	TRBD1	NA	TGCGCCAGCAGCTTGCAAGGGACAGGGCAAGAGGCCCAGTACTTC	CASSLQGTGQEAQYF
TRBV12-3/TRBV12-4	TRBJ1-6	NA	many	TGTGCCAGCAGTTCCCAGACAGGCCATACGACTTCGGCACCCCTCCACTTT	CASSSQTGHTTSAPLHF
TRBV6-5	TRBJ2-7	TRBD1	many	TGTGCTAGCAGTTACTCGATCAGGGGGTCCTACGAGCAGTACTTC	CASSYSIRGSYEQYF
TRBV5-1	TRBJ2-7	NA	many	TGCGCCAGCAGCTTGGAAGGGACACCAACCTACGAGCAGTACTTC	CASSLEGTPTYEQYF
TRBV20-1	TRBJ2-5	NA	many	TGCAGTGCTAGAACCAGCGGAGAGGGTTCGGAGACCCAGTACTTC	CSARTSGEGSETQYF
TRBV20-1	TRBJ2-1	NA	many	TGCAGTGCTAGAGACCCGAGGCGCCTTAGACGTGGTGAGCAGTTCTTC	CSARDPRRLRRGEQFF
TRBV20-1	TRBJ1-5	NA	many	TGCAGTGCTAGAGGCCCTGGACAGTTAAGGGGTCAGCCCCAGCATTTT	CSARGPGQLRGQPQHF
TRBV2	TRBJ2-1	TRBD2	many	TGTGCCAGCAGTGTCCTAGCGGGAGGATACAATGAGCAGTTCTTC	CASSVLAGGYNEQFF
TRBV28	TRBJ1-1	TRBD1	many	TGTGCCAGCAGTACGGGACAGGGAGACACTGAAGCTTTCTTT	CASSTGQGDTEAFF
TRBV5-1	TRBJ2-7	NA	many	TGCGCCAGCAGCCTTGATTTCACCTCATACTTGTACGAGCAGTACTTC	CASSLDFTSYLYEQYF
TRBV29-1	TRBJ2-5	NA	many	TGCAGCGTTGCCAATAAAGAGACCCAGTACTTC	CSVANKETQYF
TRBV20-1	TRBJ1-5	NA	many	TGCAGTGCTAGATCCGGGCGGGCGCCCCAGCATTTT	CSARSGRAPQHF
TRBV7-3	TRBJ1-1	NA	many	TGTGCCAGCAGCTTCGGCAGGGCCACTGAAGCTTTCTTT	CASSFGRATEAFF